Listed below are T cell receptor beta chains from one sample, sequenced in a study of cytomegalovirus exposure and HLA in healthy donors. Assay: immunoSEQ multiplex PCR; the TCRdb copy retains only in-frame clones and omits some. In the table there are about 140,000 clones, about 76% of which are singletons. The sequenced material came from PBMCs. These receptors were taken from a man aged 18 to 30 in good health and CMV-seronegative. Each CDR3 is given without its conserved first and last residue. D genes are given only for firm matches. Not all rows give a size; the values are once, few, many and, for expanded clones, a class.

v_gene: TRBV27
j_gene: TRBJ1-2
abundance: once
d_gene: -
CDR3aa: ASSLYPGFNYGYT

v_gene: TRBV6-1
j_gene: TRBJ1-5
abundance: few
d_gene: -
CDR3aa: ASSARNQPQH

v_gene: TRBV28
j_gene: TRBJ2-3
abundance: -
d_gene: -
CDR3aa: ASSLIRSYTDTQY

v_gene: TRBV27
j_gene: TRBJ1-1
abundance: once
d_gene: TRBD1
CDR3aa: ASSLGIRGQATAF

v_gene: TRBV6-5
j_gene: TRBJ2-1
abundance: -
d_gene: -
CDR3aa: ASSSPGEASYNEQF

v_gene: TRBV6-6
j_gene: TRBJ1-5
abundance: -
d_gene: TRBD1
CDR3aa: ASSPWVRGSNQPQH

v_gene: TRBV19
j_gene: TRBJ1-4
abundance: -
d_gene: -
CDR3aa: ASSIGGKKLF

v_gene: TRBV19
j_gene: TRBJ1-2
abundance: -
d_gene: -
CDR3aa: ASLPGGAFGYT

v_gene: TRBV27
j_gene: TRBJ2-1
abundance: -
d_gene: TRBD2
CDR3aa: ASSSGLVGSNEQF

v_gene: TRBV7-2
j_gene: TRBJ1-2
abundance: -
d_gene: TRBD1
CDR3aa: ASSLGQGARGYT

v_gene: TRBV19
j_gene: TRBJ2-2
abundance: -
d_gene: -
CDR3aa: ASSTTYLSRGWVGELF

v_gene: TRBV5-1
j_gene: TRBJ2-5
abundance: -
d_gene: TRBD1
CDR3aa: ASSPGTVETQY

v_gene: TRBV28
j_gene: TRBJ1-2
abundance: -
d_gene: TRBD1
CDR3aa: ASSPRTGGYGYT

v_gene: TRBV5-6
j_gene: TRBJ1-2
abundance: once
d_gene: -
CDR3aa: ASSLERGQFDYGYT

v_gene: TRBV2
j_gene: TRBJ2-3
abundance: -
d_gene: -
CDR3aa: ASSGLSIAPSTDTQY

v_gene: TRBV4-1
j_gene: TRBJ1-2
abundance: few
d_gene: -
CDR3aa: ASSQDQNSGNYGYT

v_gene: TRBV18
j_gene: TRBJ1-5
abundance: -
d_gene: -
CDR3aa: ASSPGRGLDQPQH

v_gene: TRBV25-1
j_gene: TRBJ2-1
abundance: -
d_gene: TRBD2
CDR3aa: ASSDQRLAGVSNEQF

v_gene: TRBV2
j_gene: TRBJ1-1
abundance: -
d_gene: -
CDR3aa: ASLKTGFDTEAF